These T cell receptor beta chains were read from a single sample in a study of OX40 agonist ivuxolimab in advanced cancers. Produced via immunoSEQ multiplex PCR; TCRdb's table is partial and in-frame only. The sample lists tens of thousands of clones; less than 95% were seen once. The sample was CD4+ or CD8+ T cells sorted from blood, taken in a trial of the OX40 agonist ivuxolimab. The receptors were gathered from an adult with an advanced solid tumor such as melanoma, head and neck, liver or kidney cancer. Each CDR3 is given with its conserved first and last residue. The order of the fields is J gene, V gene, clone size, CDR3 protein. Rows may omit the clone size; those that give it use once, few, many or a size class.

TRBJ1-1,TRBV10-3,once,CAIRTDSTEAFF
TRBJ1-1,TRBV30,.,CAWSFNSNTEAFF
TRBJ2-7,TRBV5-6,.,CASSLAWAAYEQYF
TRBJ1-5,TRBV28,.,CASRPQGIRNQPQHF
TRBJ1-5,TRBV6-6,.,CASSYGTLSNQPQHF
TRBJ1-1,TRBV19,.,CASSIKGLANTEAFF
TRBJ2-1,TRBV18,.,CASSPPERIPGFEQFF
TRBJ2-5,TRBV6-7,.,CASSYLSETQYF
TRBJ2-3,TRBV7-8,.,CASSFPPTGPLSTDTQYF
TRBJ2-1,TRBV29-1,.,CSVAGQWGGNEQFF
TRBJ1-4,TRBV15,.,CATSSDLEATNEKLFF
TRBJ2-5,TRBV6-6,once,CASSRDLETQYF
TRBJ1-1,TRBV30,few,CAWSQGGGTEAFF
TRBJ1-6,TRBV4-3,.,CASSQGRQGVSPLHF
TRBJ1-5,TRBV28,few,CASSWVANQPQHF
TRBJ1-5,TRBV4-2,once,CASSQYGQSNQPQHF
TRBJ2-3,TRBV28,.,CASSLFRLLTDTQYF
TRBJ1-2,TRBV6-5,.,CASSYADGGHYGYTF
TRBJ1-5,TRBV28,.,CASSLLALSNQPQHF
TRBJ1-2,TRBV7-9,once,CASSPGGRDGYTF
TRBJ2-1,TRBV9,once,CASSSRLAPNNEQFF
TRBJ2-3,TRBV6-5,.,CASSPQTSGGPERDF
TRBJ1-4,TRBV18,.,CASSPRRTGIATNEKLFF
TRBJ1-5,TRBV30,.,CAWNMGSHNQPQHF
TRBJ1-2,TRBV6-5,.,CASSYSIGNGYTF
TRBJ2-1,TRBV4-3,.,CASSQDLTRYNEQFF
TRBJ1-5,TRBV4-3,.,CASSQELNQPQHF
TRBJ2-4,TRBV9,.,CASSPQGAWDIQYF
TRBJ2-3,TRBV4-1,.,CASSQPGGSTDTQYF
TRBJ2-3,TRBV4-2,once,CASSQDPPTGAEDSSTDTQYF
TRBJ2-3,TRBV30,once,CAGNSGQLPNTDTQYF
TRBJ1-2,TRBV6-6,.,CASSSLAGYYGYTF
TRBJ1-5,TRBV5-6,.,CASSLSMYRGNQPQHF
TRBJ2-5,TRBV6-1,.,CASSEVFETQYF
TRBJ1-3,TRBV28,.,CASSLFGGTIYF
TRBJ2-5,TRBV6-5,.,CASSYSRQETQYF
TRBJ2-1,TRBV19,.,CASSLQDAREQFF
TRBJ2-3,TRBV6-1,.,CASSELAGSTDTQYF
TRBJ2-1,TRBV4-3,.,CASSSAREAYEQFF
TRBJ1-1,TRBV19,few,CATNRDENTEAFF
TRBJ1-5,TRBV4-1,.,CASSQEFPGWPQHF
TRBJ2-7,TRBV30,once,CAWSGTVPYEQYF
TRBJ2-1,TRBV7-6,once,CASSLGLADHNEQFF
TRBJ1-6,TRBV28,.,CASWETGIDPPLHF
TRBJ1-1,TRBV4-2,.,CASSQVVGQGQWVTEAFF
TRBJ1-1,TRBV30,.,CAWSVGQNTEAFF
TRBJ1-5,TRBV30,.,CAWGDGQPQHF
TRBJ2-2,TRBV30,.,CAWSAPGDTGELFF
TRBJ1-2,TRBV6-5,.,CASSYSEGPDGYTF
TRBJ1-6,TRBV5-5,.,CASSLGVGTNSPLHF
TRBJ1-2,TRBV29-1,once,CSAETGADYGYTF
TRBJ2-4,TRBV29-1,.,CSVEVQGKNIQYF
TRBJ2-5,TRBV7-6,.,CASSKRTRMGALETQYF
TRBJ2-1,TRBV7-8,.,CASSLAVQGNEQFF